The sequence of this T cell receptor beta chain was determined in a study of cytomegalovirus exposure and HLA in healthy donors. Study-level findings and limits: Productive status was seen about 90% or about 30% of the time for most TCR beta V segments in an earlier analysis. It was reported that the classifier diagnosed cytomegalovirus status with high specificity and sensitivity in both the original and validation cohorts.

The PCR was carried out with 60 Vbeta primers and 13 Jbeta primers. Sequencing was performed with immunoSEQ multiplex PCR; in TCRdb, only in-frame clones are kept and a portion is missing. The sample carries roughly 110,000 clones, almost 70% recorded once. There are 16 residues in the CDR3. V lost 5 bases and J lost 4; bases outside the gene matches: 10. From germline, CDR1 is SGHVS and CDR2 FNYEAQ. Turning to this clone: Its specificity is not known.

Sample: PBMCs. This clonotype was sampled from a man aged 30-40 years in good health and CMV-seropositive. The rearrangement uses TRBV7-6 and TRBJ1-2; 10 bases are shared with TRBD1. CDR3 bases: TGTGCCAGCAGCCCGGAAGGGACAGGGGAGATCTATGGCTACACCTTC. This sequence encodes CASSPEGTGEIYGYTF.